This T cell receptor (beta chain) derives from a study of metastatic and nonmetastatic thyroid tumors (TCRdb year 2020). With regard to the full study: The researchers compared repertoires between peripheral blood samples and tumor or nodule tissue samples from patients with malignant or benign thyroid disease. Results the study describes overall, beyond this receptor: In both blood and tumor samples, malignant tumors were reported to have significantly higher TCR beta diversity than benign nodules.

Note on this clone: Its cognate antigen has yet to be identified. No base quality information exists; no much larger clone differs at one position.

Germline trimming amounts to 5 bases on V and 0 bases on J, with 13 as the count of junction bases outside the gene matches. The CDR3, cysteine through phenylalanine, is 18 amino acids long. Only the CDR3 region is kept as DNA, spanning 54 bases read in frame from base 1. Via the germline V gene (reference sequence), CDR1 is MNHEY and CDR2 SMNVEV. None of the patients had been given any treatment before thyroid surgery. The study retrospectively analysed patient clinical samples collected from about 2012 to 2019 using T-cell receptor beta sequencing. Receptor amplification or capture employed PCR. The instrument given in TCRdb is Illumina HiSeq 4000. High-throughput sequencing was used to profile the TCR beta-chain CDR3 region of each patient. The authors processed their data as follows. Drawing on CDR3 differences between clinicopathological groups, the researchers built a classifier meant to tell apart patients with distant-metastatic papillary thyroid cancer. The Shannon index was used to assess repertoire diversity, and the Morisita-Horn index was used to assess tumor-blood repertoire similarity. TCRdb took the public reads, trimmed them with fastp at Q25, ran MiXCR for clone calling and kept in-frame beta chains. For this entry, the V and J calls and clone size follow TCRdb and not the study's own pipeline. This sample is represented by around 36,000 clones; about 29% of them were singletons. 6% to 8% of the sample is taken by the ten largest.

The source is a female donor with papillary thyroid cancer or a benign thyroid nodule (not recorded which). Some clones in this sample may be carry-over from other donors' samples. The chain was built from TRBV27 and TRBJ2-3; 8 bases in the junction line up with TRBD2. Sequencing input: blood. The CDR3 sequence is CASSPGLVGGSSTDTQYF. The nucleotide sequence is TGTGCCAGCAGTCCGGGACTAGTGGGAGGTAGTAGCACAGATACGCAGTATTTT.